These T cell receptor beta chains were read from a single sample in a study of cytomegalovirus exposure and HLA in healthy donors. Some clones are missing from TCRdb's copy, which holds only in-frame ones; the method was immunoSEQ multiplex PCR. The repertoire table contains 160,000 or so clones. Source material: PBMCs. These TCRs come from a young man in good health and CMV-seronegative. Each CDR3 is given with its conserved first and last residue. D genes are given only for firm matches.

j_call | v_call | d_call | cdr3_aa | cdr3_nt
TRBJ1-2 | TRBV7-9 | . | CASSTLGGGVYGYTF | TGTGCCAGCAGCACTCTCGGTGGGGGGGTCTATGGCTACACCTTC
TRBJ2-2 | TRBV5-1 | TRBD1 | CASSPVGQGAFGGELFF | TGCGCCAGCAGCCCCGTGGGGCAGGGGGCCTTCGGGGGGGAGCTGTTTTTT
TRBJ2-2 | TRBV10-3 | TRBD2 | CAISGLAGGNTGELFF | TGTGCCATCAGTGGGCTAGCGGGAGGGAACACCGGGGAGCTGTTTTTT
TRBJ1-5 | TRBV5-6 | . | CASSLGNNQPQHF | TGTGCCAGCAGCCTCGGGAACAATCAGCCCCAGCATTTT
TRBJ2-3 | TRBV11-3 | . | CASSQDSQGTDTQYF | TGTGCCAGCAGCCAAGACTCACAGGGAACAGATACGCAGTATTTT
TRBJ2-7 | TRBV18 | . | CASSRQDSYEQYF | TGTGCCAGCTCACGACAGGACTCCTACGAGCAGTACTTC
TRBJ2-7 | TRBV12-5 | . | CASGLVPGVYYEQYF | TGTGCTAGTGGTTTGGTCCCGGGGGTTTACTACGAGCAGTACTTC
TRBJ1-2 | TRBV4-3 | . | CASSQDGADPREDYGYTF | TGCGCCAGCAGCCAAGATGGAGCAGACCCCCGTGAGGACTATGGCTACACCTTC
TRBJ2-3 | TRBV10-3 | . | CAISESDFTDTQYF | TGTGCCATCAGTGAGTCGGACTTCACAGATACGCAGTATTTT
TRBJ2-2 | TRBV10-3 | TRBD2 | CAIVAGGPGGELFF | TGTGCCATCGTAGCGGGAGGGCCGGGCGGGGAGCTGTTTTTT
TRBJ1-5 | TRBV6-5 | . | CASSYSWRVDQPQHF | TGTGCCAGCAGTTACTCTTGGCGGGTGGATCAGCCCCAGCATTTT
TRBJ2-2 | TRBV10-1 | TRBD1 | CASSGTGGAGELFF | TGCGCCAGCAGCGGGACAGGGGGCGCGGGGGAGCTGTTTTTT
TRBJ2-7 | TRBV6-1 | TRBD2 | CAARLAGDLYEQYF | TGTGCCGCCAGACTAGCGGGAGATCTCTACGAGCAGTACTTC
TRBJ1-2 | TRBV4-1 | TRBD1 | CASRGQGRTGYTF | TGCGCCAGCAGGGGACAGGGGAGGACTGGCTACACCTTC
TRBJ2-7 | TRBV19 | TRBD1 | CASTGGIDEQYF | TGTGCCAGCACAGGGGGGATCGACGAGCAGTACTTC
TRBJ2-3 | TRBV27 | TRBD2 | CASSPAGGPLYDTQYF | TGTGCCAGCAGTCCAGCGGGAGGGCCTTTATATGATACGCAGTATTTT
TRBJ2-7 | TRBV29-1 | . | CSVEQIWDIATYYEQYF | TGCAGCGTTGAACAAATATGGGACATTGCGACGTACTACGAGCAGTACTTC
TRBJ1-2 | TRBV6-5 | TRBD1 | CASSNPGQGRDRYTF | TGTGCCAGCAGTAACCCGGGACAGGGAAGGGATCGCTACACCTTC
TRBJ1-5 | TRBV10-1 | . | CASSEQEGQPQHF | TGCGCCAGCAGTGAACAGGAGGGTCAGCCCCAGCATTTT
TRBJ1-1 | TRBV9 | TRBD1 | CASGTGGVRTEAFF | TGTGCCAGCGGAACAGGGGGCGTAAGGACTGAAGCTTTCTTT
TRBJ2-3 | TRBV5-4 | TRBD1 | CASRPTGTADTQYF | TGTGCCAGCAGACCGACAGGGACGGCCGATACGCAGTATTTT
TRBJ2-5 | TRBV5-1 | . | CASSFLRPATQETQYF | TGCGCCAGCAGCTTCCTAAGACCAGCGACTCAAGAGACCCAGTACTTC
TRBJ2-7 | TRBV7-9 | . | CASSRTGTEQYF | TGTGCCAGCAGCCGCACAGGGACCGAGCAGTACTTC
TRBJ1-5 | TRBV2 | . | CASSADAGAYQPQHF | TGTGCCAGCAGCGCAGACGCAGGGGCTTATCAGCCCCAGCATTTT
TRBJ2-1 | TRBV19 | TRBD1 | CASSLQSGQGARNNEQFF | TGTGCCAGTAGTCTCCAATCGGGACAGGGGGCTCGGAACAATGAGCAGTTCTTC
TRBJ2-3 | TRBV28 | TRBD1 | CASTNPGGASDTQYF | TGTGCCAGCACCAATCCAGGGGGCGCATCAGATACGCAGTATTTT
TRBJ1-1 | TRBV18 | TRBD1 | CASSSWTGLTNTEAFF | TGTGCCAGCTCATCGTGGACAGGGCTCACGAACACTGAAGCTTTCTTT
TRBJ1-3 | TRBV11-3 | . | CASSSGNGNTIYF | TGTGCCAGCAGCTCAGGGAACGGAAACACCATATATTTT
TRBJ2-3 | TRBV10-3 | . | CAISREPETQYF | TGTGCCATCAGCCGGGAACCAGAGACGCAGTATTTT
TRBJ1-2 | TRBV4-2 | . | CASSQDNGGTNYGYTF | TGTGCCAGCAGCCAAGACAACGGAGGGACTAACTATGGCTACACCTTC
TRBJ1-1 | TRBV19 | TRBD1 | CASSHTGGLDTEAFF | TGTGCCAGTAGCCACACAGGGGGGCTGGACACTGAAGCTTTCTTT
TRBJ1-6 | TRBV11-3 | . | CASSSGGAENNSPLHF | TGTGCCAGCAGCTCAGGTGGGGCCGAGAATAATTCACCCCTCCACTTT
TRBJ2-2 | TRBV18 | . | CASSPNPQGASGELFF | TGTGCCAGCTCACCAAATCCCCAAGGAGCTTCCGGGGAGCTGTTTTTT
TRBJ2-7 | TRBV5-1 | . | CASSPGRDRVYEQYF | TGCGCCAGCAGCCCGGGGCGGGACAGAGTCTACGAGCAGTACTTC
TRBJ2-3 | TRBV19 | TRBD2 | CASMRTGGRETDTQYF | TGTGCCAGTATGAGGACCGGCGGGAGAGAAACAGATACGCAGTATTTT
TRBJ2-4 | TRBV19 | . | CASSIQAPTGLVRDIQYF | TGTGCCAGTAGTATCCAGGCTCCCACGGGACTCGTAAGGGACATTCAGTACTTC
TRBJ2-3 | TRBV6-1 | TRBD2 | CASSRLADTQYF | TGTGCCAGCAGTCGACTAGCGGATACGCAGTATTTT
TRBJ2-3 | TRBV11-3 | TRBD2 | CASSLDGTSERVQYF | TGTGCCAGCAGCTTAGACGGGACTAGCGAGAGGGTGCAGTATTTT
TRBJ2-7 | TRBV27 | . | CASSLRDGGYEQYF | TGTGCCAGCAGTTTGCGGGACGGCGGTTACGAGCAGTACTTC
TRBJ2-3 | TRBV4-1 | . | CASSQAQGGDTQYF | TGCGCCAGCAGCCAAGCACAGGGCGGGGATACGCAGTATTTT
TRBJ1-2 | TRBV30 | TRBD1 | CAWNQQGTNYGYTF | TGTGCCTGGAATCAACAGGGGACTAACTATGGCTACACCTTC
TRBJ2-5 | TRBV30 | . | CAWSVYSGQETQYF | TGTGCCTGGAGTGTCTACAGCGGCCAAGAGACCCAGTACTTC
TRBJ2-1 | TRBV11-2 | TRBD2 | CASSIHPATSGRQFNEQFF | TGTGCCAGCAGCATCCACCCCGCGACTAGCGGGAGGCAGTTCAATGAGCAGTTCTTC
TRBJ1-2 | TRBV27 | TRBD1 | CASSATPGQGGGGYTF | TGTGCCAGCAGTGCTACACCGGGACAGGGAGGAGGTGGCTACACCTTC
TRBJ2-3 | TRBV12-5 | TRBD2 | CASGLGLAGVSDTQYF | TGTGCTAGTGGTTTGGGTCTAGCGGGAGTTTCAGATACGCAGTATTTT
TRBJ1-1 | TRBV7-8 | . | CASSPQNGGEGNTEAFF | TGTGCCAGCAGCCCTCAGAACGGGGGGGAAGGAAACACTGAAGCTTTCTTT
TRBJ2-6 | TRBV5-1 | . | CASSLRAGSSGANVLTF | TGCGCCAGCAGCTTGAGGGCGGGGAGCTCTGGGGCCAACGTCCTGACTTTC
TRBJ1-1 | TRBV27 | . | CASSDLLNTEAFF | TGTGCCAGCAGTGACTTGTTGAACACTGAAGCTTTCTTT
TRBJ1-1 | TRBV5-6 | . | CASSLPGRTEAFF | TGTGCCAGCAGCTTGCCTGGGAGGACTGAAGCTTTCTTT
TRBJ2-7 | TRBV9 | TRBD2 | CASSVGSSGGSYEQYF | TGTGCCAGCAGCGTAGGAAGTAGCGGGGGCTCCTACGAGCAGTACTTC
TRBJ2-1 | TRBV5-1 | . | CASSLTVPYNEQFF | TGCGCCAGCAGCTTGACGGTTCCCTACAATGAGCAGTTCTTC
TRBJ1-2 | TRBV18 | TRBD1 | CASSSGQGEYGYTF | TGTGCCAGCTCATCGGGACAGGGGGAATATGGCTACACCTTC
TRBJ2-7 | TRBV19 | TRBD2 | CASSIDLAGETYEQYF | TGTGCCAGTAGTATAGATCTAGCGGGAGAAACCTACGAGCAGTACTTC